Listed below are T cell receptor beta chains from one sample, sequenced in a study of cytomegalovirus exposure and HLA in healthy donors. Sequenced by immunoSEQ multiplex PCR; TCRdb stores in-frame clones only, minus some. Found here are 41,000 or so clones; the top ten clones hold more than 5%. The sample taken for sequencing was PBMCs. These receptors originate from a man aged 30 to 45 in good health and CMV-seronegative. CDR3s include the opening cysteine and the closing phenylalanine or tryptophan. The D gene is left open where the match is weak.

J gene: TRBJ2-7; D gene: TRBD2; V gene: TRBV4-2; CDR3 DNA: TGTGCCAGCAGCCAATCGGGACTAGCGGGGTTGGAGCAGTACTTC; CDR3 protein: CASSQSGLAGLEQYF
J gene: TRBJ1-1; D gene: .; V gene: TRBV27; CDR3 DNA: TGTGCCAGCAGTTTATCCCCCTTAGTGACAGGTATTGAAGCTTTCTTT; CDR3 protein: CASSLSPLVTGIEAFF
J gene: TRBJ2-1; D gene: .; V gene: TRBV7-2; CDR3 DNA: TGTGCCAGCAGCCTACTCCCGAGTTCGGGGGAGCAGTTCTTC; CDR3 protein: CASSLLPSSGEQFF
J gene: TRBJ2-5; D gene: TRBD1; V gene: TRBV7-9; CDR3 DNA: TGTGCCAGCAGCACCAGGACAGGGGGAGACGAGACCCAGTACTTC; CDR3 protein: CASSTRTGGDETQYF
J gene: TRBJ1-1; D gene: .; V gene: TRBV5-6; CDR3 DNA: TGTGCCAGCAGCTTGGAAATTTATGGTCCCGCGGAAGCTTTCTTT; CDR3 protein: CASSLEIYGPAEAFF
J gene: TRBJ2-3; D gene: .; V gene: TRBV6-5; CDR3 DNA: TGTGCCAGCAGCAGGGACACAAATTACACAGATACGCAGTATTTT; CDR3 protein: CASSRDTNYTDTQYF
J gene: TRBJ1-1; D gene: .; V gene: TRBV4-3; CDR3 DNA: TGCGCCAGCAGTATTGGCAGGGGCGCTGAAGCTTTCTTT; CDR3 protein: CASSIGRGAEAFF
J gene: TRBJ2-7; D gene: .; V gene: TRBV4-3; CDR3 DNA: TGCGCCAGCAGCCAAGAGTCCGGCAGGGTCCACGAGCAGTACTTC; CDR3 protein: CASSQESGRVHEQYF
J gene: TRBJ1-3; D gene: TRBD1; V gene: TRBV9; CDR3 DNA: TGTGCCAGCAGCGTCGGGACAGGCGGTGGAAACACCATATATTTT; CDR3 protein: CASSVGTGGGNTIYF
J gene: TRBJ2-3; D gene: .; V gene: TRBV6-6; CDR3 DNA: TGTGCCAGCAGTTATTCTAGCACAGATACGCAGTATTTT; CDR3 protein: CASSYSSTDTQYF
J gene: TRBJ2-1; D gene: TRBD2; V gene: TRBV4-2; CDR3 DNA: TGTGCCAGCAGCCAAGGGGAAGCGGGAGATCCTAGGAATGAGCAGTTCTTC; CDR3 protein: CASSQGEAGDPRNEQFF
J gene: TRBJ1-5; D gene: .; V gene: TRBV27; CDR3 DNA: TGTGCCAGCAGTTCCCCTTATAGCAATCAGCCCCAGCATTTT; CDR3 protein: CASSSPYSNQPQHF
J gene: TRBJ2-2; D gene: TRBD2; V gene: TRBV4-3; CDR3 DNA: TGCGCCAGCAGCCTTAGACTAGCGGGGGACGGGGAGCTGTTTTTT; CDR3 protein: CASSLRLAGDGELFF
J gene: TRBJ2-2; D gene: TRBD2; V gene: TRBV11-2; CDR3 DNA: TGTGCCAGCAGCTTTTTAGCGGGGTCTACCGGGGAGCTGTTTTTT; CDR3 protein: CASSFLAGSTGELFF
J gene: TRBJ1-5; D gene: .; V gene: TRBV7-3; CDR3 DNA: TGTGCCAGCAGCTCACCTTCGCTGACAGCTGGCAATCAGCCCCAGCATTTT; CDR3 protein: CASSSPSLTAGNQPQHF
J gene: TRBJ2-1; D gene: TRBD2; V gene: TRBV30; CDR3 DNA: TGTGCCTTCAGCGGGAGGGTTGAGCAGTTCTTC; CDR3 protein: CAFSGRVEQFF
J gene: TRBJ1-2; D gene: .; V gene: TRBV27; CDR3 DNA: TGTGCCAGCAGTTACACCTCAGGGGTTGGCTACACCTTC; CDR3 protein: CASSYTSGVGYTF
J gene: TRBJ2-3; D gene: TRBD2; V gene: TRBV29-1; CDR3 DNA: TGCAGCGCCGGGAGGGTTGCAGATACGCAGTATTTT; CDR3 protein: CSAGRVADTQYF
J gene: TRBJ1-2; D gene: TRBD1; V gene: TRBV30; CDR3 DNA: TGTGCCTGGAGTCGGGACAGACCTTTTGGCTACACCTTC; CDR3 protein: CAWSRDRPFGYTF
J gene: TRBJ2-7; D gene: .; V gene: TRBV15; CDR3 DNA: TGTGCCACCAGCAGAGATTCGTACGGGAGCTCCTACGAGCAGTACTTC; CDR3 protein: CATSRDSYGSSYEQYF
J gene: TRBJ2-3; D gene: TRBD1; V gene: TRBV4-2; CDR3 DNA: TGTGCCAGCAGCCAAGAGGCCAGGGGGCCAGATACGCAGTATTTT; CDR3 protein: CASSQEARGPDTQYF
J gene: TRBJ2-3; D gene: TRBD2; V gene: TRBV5-4; CDR3 DNA: TGTGCCAGCAGCAGGGGGACTAGCGGGAGTCCAGATACGCAGTATTTT; CDR3 protein: CASSRGTSGSPDTQYF
J gene: TRBJ2-3; D gene: TRBD1; V gene: TRBV19; CDR3 DNA: TGTGCCAGTAGACCGGACAGGGGGCGCGTTGGAGCGGGCGGTACGCAGTATTTT; CDR3 protein: CASRPDRGRVGAGGTQYF
J gene: TRBJ2-7; D gene: .; V gene: TRBV6-5; CDR3 DNA: TGTGCCAGCAGCCAGACAGGATCAGGACGTTACGAGCAGTACTTC; CDR3 protein: CASSQTGSGRYEQYF
J gene: TRBJ2-7; D gene: .; V gene: TRBV5-1; CDR3 DNA: TGCGCCAGCAGCTTGGTCGGCGGCGACGAGCAGTACTTC; CDR3 protein: CASSLVGGDEQYF
J gene: TRBJ2-7; D gene: TRBD2; V gene: TRBV11-2; CDR3 DNA: TGTGCCAGCAGCTTACGGGTTAGCGGGGCCTACGAGCAGTACTTC; CDR3 protein: CASSLRVSGAYEQYF
J gene: TRBJ2-7; D gene: .; V gene: TRBV4-2; CDR3 DNA: TGTGCCAGCAGCCAAGACCTGGACAGTGCCTACGAGCAGTACTTC; CDR3 protein: CASSQDLDSAYEQYF
J gene: TRBJ2-7; D gene: .; V gene: TRBV5-6; CDR3 DNA: TGTGCCAGCAGCTTAGGGGCTGACTACGAGCAGTACTTC; CDR3 protein: CASSLGADYEQYF
J gene: TRBJ1-2; D gene: .; V gene: TRBV7-3; CDR3 DNA: TGTGCCAGCAGTACAGGGTTGGCTAACTATGGCTACACCTTC; CDR3 protein: CASSTGLANYGYTF
J gene: TRBJ2-5; D gene: TRBD2; V gene: TRBV27; CDR3 DNA: TGTGCCAGCAGTCCGCAAGCGGGAGGGCCTCGGGAGACCCAGTACTTC; CDR3 protein: CASSPQAGGPRETQYF
J gene: TRBJ2-7; D gene: TRBD2; V gene: TRBV18; CDR3 DNA: TGTGCCAGCTCACCAAAGCGGGGTACCTACGAGCAGTACTTC; CDR3 protein: CASSPKRGTYEQYF
J gene: TRBJ2-4; D gene: .; V gene: TRBV29-1; CDR3 DNA: TGCAGCGTTGAAGCCCTTGAGGGGGGGGACATTCAGTACTTC; CDR3 protein: CSVEALEGGDIQYF
J gene: TRBJ1-2; D gene: .; V gene: TRBV30; CDR3 DNA: TGTGCCTGGATGGGAGGTGGCTATGGCTACACCTTC; CDR3 protein: CAWMGGGYGYTF
J gene: TRBJ1-6; D gene: TRBD1; V gene: TRBV5-6; CDR3 DNA: TGTGCCAGCAGCTTGGGGACAGGGGGTTCACCCCTCCACTTT; CDR3 protein: CASSLGTGGSPLHF
J gene: TRBJ2-3; D gene: .; V gene: TRBV11-3; CDR3 DNA: TGTGCCAGCAGCCTAGGGGACTCGTACACAGATACGCAGTATTTT; CDR3 protein: CASSLGDSYTDTQYF
J gene: TRBJ1-2; D gene: TRBD1; V gene: TRBV6-5; CDR3 DNA: TGTGCCAGCAGTTACTCGACAGGGGGACAGGGCTATGGCTACACCTTC; CDR3 protein: CASSYSTGGQGYGYTF
J gene: TRBJ2-7; D gene: TRBD1; V gene: TRBV18; CDR3 DNA: TGTGCCAGCTCACCCCGGGACAGCTACGCCTACGAGCAGTACTTC; CDR3 protein: CASSPRDSYAYEQYF
J gene: TRBJ2-1; D gene: TRBD2; V gene: TRBV9; CDR3 DNA: TGTGCCAGCAGCGTAGAAGCGGGGGTTTACAATGAGCAGTTCTTC; CDR3 protein: CASSVEAGVYNEQFF
J gene: TRBJ1-2; D gene: TRBD1; V gene: TRBV7-2; CDR3 DNA: TGTGCCAGCAGGCCTACAGGGGAAGGCTATGGCTACACCTTC; CDR3 protein: CASRPTGEGYGYTF
J gene: TRBJ2-6; D gene: .; V gene: TRBV7-2; CDR3 DNA: TGTGCCAGCAGCTTACTTAGGGGCAGCCACTCTGGGGCCAACGTCCTGACTTTC; CDR3 protein: CASSLLRGSHSGANVLTF
J gene: TRBJ1-2; D gene: .; V gene: TRBV13; CDR3 DNA: TGTGCCAGCAGGTCCAGGCCCTCTCATGGCTACACCTTC; CDR3 protein: CASRSRPSHGYTF
J gene: TRBJ1-5; D gene: TRBD1; V gene: TRBV12-5; CDR3 DNA: TGTGCTAGTGCCCCGGGACAGTTCAATCAGCCCCAGCATTTT; CDR3 protein: CASAPGQFNQPQHF
J gene: TRBJ2-2; D gene: TRBD1; V gene: TRBV9; CDR3 DNA: TGTGCCAGCAGCGCAACGACAGGGGGCATTACCGGGGAGCTGTTTTTT; CDR3 protein: CASSATTGGITGELFF
J gene: TRBJ2-7; D gene: TRBD1; V gene: TRBV5-5; CDR3 DNA: TGTGCCAGCAGCTTGGCAGGGGGTACCTACGAGCAGTACTTC; CDR3 protein: CASSLAGGTYEQYF
J gene: TRBJ1-2; D gene: .; V gene: TRBV10-3; CDR3 DNA: TGTGCCATCAATGGCGGGAACTATGGCTACACCTTC; CDR3 protein: CAINGGNYGYTF
J gene: TRBJ1-1; D gene: TRBD1; V gene: TRBV7-9; CDR3 DNA: TGTGCCAGCAGCAAAAGTTCGGGACAGGGCTCCTCTGAAGCTTTCTTT; CDR3 protein: CASSKSSGQGSSEAFF
J gene: TRBJ1-5; D gene: .; V gene: TRBV6-1; CDR3 DNA: TGTGCCAGCAGGAAACAGGGCGGCCAGCCCCAGCATTTT; CDR3 protein: CASRKQGGQPQHF
J gene: TRBJ2-7; D gene: TRBD1; V gene: TRBV19; CDR3 DNA: TGTGCCAGTAGTCTCCGGACAGGCGGTCCCTCCTACGAGCAGTACTTC; CDR3 protein: CASSLRTGGPSYEQYF
J gene: TRBJ2-1; D gene: .; V gene: TRBV6-1; CDR3 DNA: TGTGCCAGCAGGTGGAGCGAAACCTACAATGAGCAGTTCTTC; CDR3 protein: CASRWSETYNEQFF